This paragraph covers one T cell receptor (beta chain) sequence. These data belong to a study of blood T cell repertoires in COVID-19. Background on the study: Donors in the United States, Italy and Spain gave samples during acute or convalescent COVID-19.

Original methodology: Estimation of nucleated cell counts was performed using reference gene primer amplification. Measured with immunoSEQ multiplex PCR; TCRdb has only the in-frame clones, and not every one. V, J and clone size are those of that table, while D and trimming were read from the DNA. The sample holds about 300,000 clones, 87% seen once. The CDR3 length is 17 residues. CDR1 is MNHEY, CDR2 SMNVEV, per germline (reference sequence). J was trimmed by 3 bases and V by 5 bases; bases with no gene match: 8. Everyone who took part was roughly 18 to 89 years old, and they came from 20 to 25 US areas. Each participant's cohort was designated according to participant-reported clinical history.

The source of this sequence is a woman under 40 who had recovered from COVID-19. The sample consisted of PBMCs or T cells enriched from blood (not recorded which). The chain couples TRBV27 to TRBJ2-6; 9 nucleotides agree with TRBD1. CDR3 coding DNA: TGTGCCAGCAGTGTCGGGACAGGGTTAGGTGGGGCCAACGTCCTGACTTTC. Translated, it gives CASSVGTGLGGANVLTF. The complete variable domain, with remaining parts taken from reference TRBV27 and TRBJ2-6, reads EAQVTQNPRYLITVTGKKLTVTCSQNMNHEYMSWYRQDPGLGLRQIYYSMNVEVTDKGDVPEGYKVSRKEKRNFPLILESPSPNQTSLYFCASSVGTGLGGANVLTFGAGSRLTVL.